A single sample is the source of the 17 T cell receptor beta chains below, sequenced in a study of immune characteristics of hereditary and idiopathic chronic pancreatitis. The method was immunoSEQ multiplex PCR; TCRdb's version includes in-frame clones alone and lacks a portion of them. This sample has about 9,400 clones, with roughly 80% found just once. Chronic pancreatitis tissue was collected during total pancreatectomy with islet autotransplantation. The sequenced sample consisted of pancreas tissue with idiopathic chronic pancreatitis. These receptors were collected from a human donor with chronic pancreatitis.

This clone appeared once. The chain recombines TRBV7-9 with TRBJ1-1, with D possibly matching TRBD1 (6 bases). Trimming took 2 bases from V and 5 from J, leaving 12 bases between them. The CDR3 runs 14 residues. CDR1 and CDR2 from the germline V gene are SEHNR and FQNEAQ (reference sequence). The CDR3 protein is CASSLSRGVTEAFF. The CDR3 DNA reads TGTGCCAGCAGCTTAAGCAGGGGTGTGACTGAAGCTTTCTTT.

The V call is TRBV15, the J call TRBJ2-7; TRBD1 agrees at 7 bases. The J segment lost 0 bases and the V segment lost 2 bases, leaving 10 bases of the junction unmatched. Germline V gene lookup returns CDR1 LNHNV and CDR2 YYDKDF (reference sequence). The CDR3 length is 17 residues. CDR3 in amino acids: CATSRSRTGPSSYEQYF. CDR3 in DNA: TGTGCCACCAGCAGATCCCGGACAGGACCCAGCTCCTACGAGCAGTACTTC.

DNA for the CDR3: TGTGCCAGCAGCCAATACGGGCCGATACCTAGAACCGGGGAGCTGTTTTTT. Translation: CASSQYGPIPRTGELFF. The genes are TRBV3-1 (or the pseudogene TRBV3-2) and TRBJ2-2; D uncertain. Trimming took off 2 bases at V and 5 bases at J, with 18 bases between the two ends. This CDR3 is 17 amino acids long. CDR1 and CDR2 from the germline V gene are LGHDT and YNNKEL (reference sequence).

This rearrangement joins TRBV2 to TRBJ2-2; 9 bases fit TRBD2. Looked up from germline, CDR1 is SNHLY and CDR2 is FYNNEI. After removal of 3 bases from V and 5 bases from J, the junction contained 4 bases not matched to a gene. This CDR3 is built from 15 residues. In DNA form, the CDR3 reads TGTGCCAGCAGTGAGGGGACTAGCCGGACCGGGGAGCTGTTTTTT. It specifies CASSEGTSRTGELFF. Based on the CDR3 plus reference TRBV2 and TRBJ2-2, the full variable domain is EPEVTQTPSHQVTQMGQEVILRCVPISNHLYFYWYRQILGQKVEFLVSFYNNEISEKSEIFDDQFSVERPDGSNFTLKIRSTKLEDSAMYFCASSEGTSRTGELFFGEGSRLTVL.

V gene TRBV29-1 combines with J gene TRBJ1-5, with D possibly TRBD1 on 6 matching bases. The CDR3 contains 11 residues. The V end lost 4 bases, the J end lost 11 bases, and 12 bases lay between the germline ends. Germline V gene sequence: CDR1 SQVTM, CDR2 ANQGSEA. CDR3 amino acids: CSVVQGRTQHF. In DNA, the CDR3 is TGCAGCGTTGTTCAGGGGCGTACCCAGCATTTT.

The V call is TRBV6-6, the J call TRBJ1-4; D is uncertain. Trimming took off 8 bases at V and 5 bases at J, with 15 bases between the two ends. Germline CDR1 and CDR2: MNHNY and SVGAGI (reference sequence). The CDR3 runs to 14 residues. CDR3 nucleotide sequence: TGTGCCAGCGCGATGGTGGAAGGAAATGAAAAACTGTTTTTT. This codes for CASAMVEGNEKLFF.

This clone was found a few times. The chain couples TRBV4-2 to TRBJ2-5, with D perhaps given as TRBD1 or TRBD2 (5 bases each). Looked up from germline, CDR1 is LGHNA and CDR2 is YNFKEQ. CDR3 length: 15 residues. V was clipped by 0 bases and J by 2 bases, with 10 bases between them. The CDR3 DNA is TGTGCCAGCAGCCAAGATATGGGACCTCAAGAGACCCAGTACTTC. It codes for CASSQDMGPQETQYF.

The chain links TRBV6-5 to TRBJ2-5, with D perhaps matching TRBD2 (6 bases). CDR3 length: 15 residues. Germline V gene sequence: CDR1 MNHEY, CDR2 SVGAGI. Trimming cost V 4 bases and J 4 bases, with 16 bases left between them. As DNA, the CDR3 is TGTGCCAGCAGTTCCGTGACTAGTTCCTCAGAGACCCAGTACTTC. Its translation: CASSSVTSSSETQYF.

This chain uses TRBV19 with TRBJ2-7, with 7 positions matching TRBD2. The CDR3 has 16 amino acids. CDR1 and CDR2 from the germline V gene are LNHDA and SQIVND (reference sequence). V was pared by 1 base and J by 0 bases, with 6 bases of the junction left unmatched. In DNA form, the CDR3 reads TGTGCCAGTAGTATAGGGGGGGGAAAGAGCTCCTACGAGCAGTACTTC. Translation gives CASSIGGGKSSYEQYF.

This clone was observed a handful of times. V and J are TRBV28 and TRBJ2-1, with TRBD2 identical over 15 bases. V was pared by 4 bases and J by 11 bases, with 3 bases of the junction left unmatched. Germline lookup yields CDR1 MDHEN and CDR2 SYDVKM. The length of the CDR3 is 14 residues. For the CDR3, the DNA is TGTGCCAGCAGTTCCGGACTAGCGGGGGGGAAGCAGTTCTTC. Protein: CASSSGLAGGKQFF.

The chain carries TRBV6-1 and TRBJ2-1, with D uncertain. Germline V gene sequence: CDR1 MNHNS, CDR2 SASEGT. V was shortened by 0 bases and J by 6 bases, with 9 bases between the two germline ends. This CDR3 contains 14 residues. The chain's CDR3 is CASSEAGWGNEQFF. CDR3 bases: TGTGCCAGCAGTGAAGCCGGTTGGGGCAATGAGCAGTTCTTC.

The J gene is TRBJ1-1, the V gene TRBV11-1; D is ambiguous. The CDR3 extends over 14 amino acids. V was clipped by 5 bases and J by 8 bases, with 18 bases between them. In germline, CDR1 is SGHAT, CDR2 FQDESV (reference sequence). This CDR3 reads CASSPHLRPKEAFF. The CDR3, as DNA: TGTGCCAGCAGCCCGCACCTCCGGCCGAAAGAAGCTTTCTTT.

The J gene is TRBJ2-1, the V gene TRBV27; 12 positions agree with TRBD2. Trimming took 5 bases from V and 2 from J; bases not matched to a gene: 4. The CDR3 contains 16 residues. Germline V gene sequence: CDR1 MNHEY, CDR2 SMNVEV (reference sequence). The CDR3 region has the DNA TGTGCCAGCAGTCCTCTAGCGGGGGGGCCCTACAATGAGCAGTTCTTC. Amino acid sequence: CASSPLAGGPYNEQFF.

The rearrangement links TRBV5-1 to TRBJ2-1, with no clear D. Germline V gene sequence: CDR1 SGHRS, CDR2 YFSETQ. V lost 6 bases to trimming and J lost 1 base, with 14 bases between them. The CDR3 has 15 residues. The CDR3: CASTTLGGSYNEQFF. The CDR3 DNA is TGCGCCAGCACCACGCTGGGCGGATCCTACAATGAGCAGTTCTTC.

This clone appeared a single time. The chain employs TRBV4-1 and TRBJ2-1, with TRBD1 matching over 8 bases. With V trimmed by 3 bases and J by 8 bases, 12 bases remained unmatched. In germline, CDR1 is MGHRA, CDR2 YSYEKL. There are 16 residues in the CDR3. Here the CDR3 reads CASSQDRTGSGDEQFF. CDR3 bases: TGCGCCAGCAGCCAGGACAGGACAGGGTCTGGGGATGAGCAGTTCTTC.

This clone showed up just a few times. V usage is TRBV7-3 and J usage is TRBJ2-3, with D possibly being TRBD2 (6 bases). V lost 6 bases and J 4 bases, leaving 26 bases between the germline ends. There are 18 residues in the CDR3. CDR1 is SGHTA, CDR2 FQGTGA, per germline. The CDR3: CASSRLALPGLLPDTQYF. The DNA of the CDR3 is TGTGCCAGCAGTCGGTTAGCCTTACCGGGACTTCTTCCAGATACGCAGTATTTT. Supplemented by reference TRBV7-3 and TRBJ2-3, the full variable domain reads GAGVSQTPSNKVTEKGKYVELRCDPISGHTALYWYRQSLGQGPEFLIYFQGTGAADDSGLPNDRFFAVRPEGSVSTLKIQRTERGDSAVYLCASSRLALPGLLPDTQYFGPGTRLTVL.

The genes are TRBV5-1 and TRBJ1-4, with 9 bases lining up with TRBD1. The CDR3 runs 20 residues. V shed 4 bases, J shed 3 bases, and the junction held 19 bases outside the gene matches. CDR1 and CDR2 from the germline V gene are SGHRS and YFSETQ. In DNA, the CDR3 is TGCGCCAGCAGCCATCGTAAAAGCACAGGGGGCGGTTTTTCTAATGAAAAACTGTTTTTT. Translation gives CASSHRKSTGGGFSNEKLFF.